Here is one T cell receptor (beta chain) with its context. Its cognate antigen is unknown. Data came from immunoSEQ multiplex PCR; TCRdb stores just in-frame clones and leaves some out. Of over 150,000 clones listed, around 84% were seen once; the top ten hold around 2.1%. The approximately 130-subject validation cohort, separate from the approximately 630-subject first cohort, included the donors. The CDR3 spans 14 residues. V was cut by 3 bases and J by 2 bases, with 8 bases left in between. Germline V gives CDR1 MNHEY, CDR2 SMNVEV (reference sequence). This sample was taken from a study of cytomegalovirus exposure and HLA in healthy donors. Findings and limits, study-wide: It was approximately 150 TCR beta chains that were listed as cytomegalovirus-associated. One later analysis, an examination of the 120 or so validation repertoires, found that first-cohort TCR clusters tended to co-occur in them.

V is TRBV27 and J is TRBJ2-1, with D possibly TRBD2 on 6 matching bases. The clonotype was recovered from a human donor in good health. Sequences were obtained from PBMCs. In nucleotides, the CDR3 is TGTGCCAGCAGTTTTCGACTAGCCTACAATGAGCAGTTCTTC. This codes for CASSFRLAYNEQFF.